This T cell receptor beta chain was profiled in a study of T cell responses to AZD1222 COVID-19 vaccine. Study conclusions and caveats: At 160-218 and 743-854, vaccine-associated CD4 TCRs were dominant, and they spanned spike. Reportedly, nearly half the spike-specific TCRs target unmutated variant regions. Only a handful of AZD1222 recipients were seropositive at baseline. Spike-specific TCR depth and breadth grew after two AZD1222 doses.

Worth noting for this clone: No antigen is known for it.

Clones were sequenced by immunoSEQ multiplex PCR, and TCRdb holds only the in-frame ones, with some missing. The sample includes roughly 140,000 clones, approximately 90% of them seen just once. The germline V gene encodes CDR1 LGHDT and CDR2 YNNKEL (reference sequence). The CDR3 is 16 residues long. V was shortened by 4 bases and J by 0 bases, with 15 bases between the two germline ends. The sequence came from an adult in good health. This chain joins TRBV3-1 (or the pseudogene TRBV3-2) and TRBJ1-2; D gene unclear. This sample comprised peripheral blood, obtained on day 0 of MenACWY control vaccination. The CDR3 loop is CASSPWSEVSNYGYTF. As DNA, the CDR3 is TGTGCCAGCAGCCCCTGGAGCGAGGTCTCTAACTATGGCTACACCTTC.